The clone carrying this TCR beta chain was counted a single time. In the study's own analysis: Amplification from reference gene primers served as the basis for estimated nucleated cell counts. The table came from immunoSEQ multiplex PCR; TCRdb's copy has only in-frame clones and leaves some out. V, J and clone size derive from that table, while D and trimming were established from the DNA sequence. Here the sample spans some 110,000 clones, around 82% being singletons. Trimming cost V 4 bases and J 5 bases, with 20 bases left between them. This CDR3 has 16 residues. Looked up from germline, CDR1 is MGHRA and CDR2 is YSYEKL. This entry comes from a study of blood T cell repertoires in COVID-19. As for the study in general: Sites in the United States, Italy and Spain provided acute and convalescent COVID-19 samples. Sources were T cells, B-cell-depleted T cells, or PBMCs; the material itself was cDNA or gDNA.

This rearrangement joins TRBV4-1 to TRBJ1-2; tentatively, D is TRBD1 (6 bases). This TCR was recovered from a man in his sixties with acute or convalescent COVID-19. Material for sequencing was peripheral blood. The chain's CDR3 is CASSLVLRGGLYGYTF. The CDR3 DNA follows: TGCGCCAGCAGCCTAGTATTGAGGGGGGGTCTATATGGCTACACCTTC.